This entry is about one TCR beta chain. Its antigen is as yet unknown. This CDR3 contains 15 residues. CDR1 and CDR2 from the germline V gene are LGHNA and YSLEER. Trimming left V 0 bases short and J 7 bases short, with 13 bases between. For TCRbeta, the library was prepared with unique molecular identifiers. TCRdb called the PCR reads again in MiXCR, with one record for every CDR3 protein. The sample comprises 300,000 to 400,000 distinct CDR3 sequences, under 20% of which are singletons, and 35% to 50% rests with the top ten. The data were obtained in a study of T-cell reconstitution after alpha-beta-depleted transplantation in children. Study conclusions and caveats: As was reported, about two months after transplant, alpha-beta T cells came from several hundred expanded graft clones. From surviving recipient T cells and thymic progenitors came the high day-60 TCRbeta diversity observed in some patients. Hyperexpanded clones declined; after one year, newly produced T cells mostly supplied diversity.

The receptor comes from a male patient aged 2-10 years who had a stem cell transplant for acute lymphoblastic leukemia, so the T cells may come from the graft donor. Sequencing used PBMCs, mostly from graft donor cells, obtained 360 days after TCRalphabeta/CD19-depleted stem cell transplant. The J gene is TRBJ1-5, the V gene TRBV4-3, with a tentative D call TRBD1 (5 bases). CDR3 sequence (DNA): TGCGCCAGCAGCCAAGATTTCAGGGCAAGGCAGCCCCAGCATTTT. Translated: CASSQDFRARQPQHF.